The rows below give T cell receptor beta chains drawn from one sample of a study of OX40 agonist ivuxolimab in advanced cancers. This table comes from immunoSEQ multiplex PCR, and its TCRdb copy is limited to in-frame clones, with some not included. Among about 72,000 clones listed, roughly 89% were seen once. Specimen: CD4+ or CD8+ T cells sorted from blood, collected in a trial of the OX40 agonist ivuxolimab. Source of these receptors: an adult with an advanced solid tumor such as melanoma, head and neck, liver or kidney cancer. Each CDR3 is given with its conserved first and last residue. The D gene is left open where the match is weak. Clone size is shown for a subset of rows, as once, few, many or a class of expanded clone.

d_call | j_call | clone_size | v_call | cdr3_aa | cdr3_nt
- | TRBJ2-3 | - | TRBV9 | CASSPGAVAGDTQYF | TGTGCCAGCAGCCCGGGGGCGGTGGCGGGGGATACGCAGTATTTT
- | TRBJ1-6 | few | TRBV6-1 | CSIGKSSYNSPLHF | TGTTCAATTGGCAAGAGCTCCTATAATTCACCCCTCCACTTT
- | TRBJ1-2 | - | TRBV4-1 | CASSPGGVRLYGYTF | TGCGCCAGCAGCCCGGGCGGCGTGAGGCTATATGGCTACACCTTC
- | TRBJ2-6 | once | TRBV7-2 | CASSWTLLGANVLTF | TGTGCCAGCAGCTGGACTCTTCTCGGGGCCAACGTCCTGACTTTC
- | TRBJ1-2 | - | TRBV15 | CATSREKWARTYTF | TGTGCCACCAGCAGAGAGAAGTGGGCTCGTACCTACACCTTC
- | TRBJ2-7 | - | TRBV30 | CAWSGPRDPDPKDEQYF | TGTGCCTGGAGTGGCCCCAGGGATCCGGACCCAAAGGACGAGCAGTACTTC
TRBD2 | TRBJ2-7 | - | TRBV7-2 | CASSLDGGYSYEQYF | TGTGCCAGCAGCTTAGACGGGGGGTACTCCTACGAGCAGTACTTC
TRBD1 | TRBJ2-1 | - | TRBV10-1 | CASSQGAGSEQFF | TGCGCCAGCTCACAGGGGGCAGGCAGTGAGCAGTTCTTC
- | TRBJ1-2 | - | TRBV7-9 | CASSLAQGDYGYTF | TGTGCCAGCAGCTTAGCCCAGGGTGACTATGGCTACACCTTC
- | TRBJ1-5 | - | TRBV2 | CASKRGPRSNQPQHF | TGTGCCAGCAAACGAGGGCCCCGGAGCAATCAGCCCCAGCATTTT
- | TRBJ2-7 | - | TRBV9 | CASSVDPGSYEQYF | TGTGCCAGCAGCGTAGATCCGGGCTCCTACGAGCAGTACTTC
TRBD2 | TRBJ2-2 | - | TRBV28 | CASSLLAGTNTGELFF | TGTGCCAGCAGTTTATTAGCGGGAACGAACACCGGGGAGCTGTTTTTT
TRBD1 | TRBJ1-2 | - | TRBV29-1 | CSVRTGEGFHLF | TGCAGCGTTCGGACAGGGGAGGGTTTCCACCTTTTC
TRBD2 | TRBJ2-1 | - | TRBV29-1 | CSVTGLAGVSSSYNEQFF | TGCAGCGTGACAGGACTAGCGGGAGTCTCGAGCTCCTACAATGAGCAGTTCTTC
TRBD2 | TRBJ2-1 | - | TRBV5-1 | CASRLHQGLAGGGYNEQFF | TGCGCCAGCAGGTTACACCAGGGACTAGCGGGAGGAGGGTACAATGAGCAGTTCTTC
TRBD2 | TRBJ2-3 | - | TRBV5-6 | CASSLTTSGVTDTQYF | TGTGCCAGCAGCTTGACGACTAGCGGGGTGACAGATACGCAGTATTTT
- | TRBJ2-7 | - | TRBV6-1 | CASSEQGISEQYF | TGTGCCAGCAGTGAGCAGGGGATTAGCGAGCAGTACTTC
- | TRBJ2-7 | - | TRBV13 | CASSFRRRESSYEQYF | TGTGCCAGCAGCTTTCGGCGTCGCGAGAGCTCCTACGAGCAGTACTTC
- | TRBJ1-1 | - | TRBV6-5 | CASSYGPEAFF | TGTGCCAGCAGTTACGGTCCGGAAGCTTTCTTT